This entry features one T cell receptor beta chain sequence. This may arise from a read error, as a much more abundant clone is one base away. 5'RACE template switching produced TCR cDNA carrying a universal primer site and UMIs. TCRdb passed the 5' RACE reads through MiXCR, listing each CDR3 protein once. The table includes just under 600,000 distinct CDR3 sequences, roughly 12% detected once. These data come from a study of T cells after yellow fever vaccination. The TCR comes from a man younger than 40 who received the YFV17D yellow fever vaccine. The material was PBMCs, obtained on the day of the yellow fever booster vaccination.

CDR3 in amino acids: CCAPEAARGAYNEQFF. CDR3 bases: TGCTGTGCGCCCGAGGCGGCGCGGGGGGCCTACAATGAGCAGTTCTTC. The chain combines TRBV20-1 with TRBJ2-1, with 8 positions matching TRBD2. Germline CDR1 reads DFQATT; CDR2 reads SNEGSKA (reference sequence). The CDR3 totals 16 residues.